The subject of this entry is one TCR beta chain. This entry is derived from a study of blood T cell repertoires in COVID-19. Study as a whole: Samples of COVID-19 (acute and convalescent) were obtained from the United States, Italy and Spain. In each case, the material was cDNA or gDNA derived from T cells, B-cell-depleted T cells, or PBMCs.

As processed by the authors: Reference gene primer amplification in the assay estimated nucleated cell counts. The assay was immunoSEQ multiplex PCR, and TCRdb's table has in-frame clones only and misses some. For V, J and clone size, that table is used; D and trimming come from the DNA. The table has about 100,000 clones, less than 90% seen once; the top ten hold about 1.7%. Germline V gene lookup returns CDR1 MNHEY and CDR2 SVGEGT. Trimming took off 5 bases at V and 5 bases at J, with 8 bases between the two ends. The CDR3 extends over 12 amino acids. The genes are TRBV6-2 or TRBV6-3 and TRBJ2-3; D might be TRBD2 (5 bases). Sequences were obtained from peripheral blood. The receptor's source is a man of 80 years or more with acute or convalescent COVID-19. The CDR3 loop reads CASSSREDTQYF. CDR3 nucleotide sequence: TGTGCCAGCAGTAGCCGGGAAGATACGCAGTATTTT.